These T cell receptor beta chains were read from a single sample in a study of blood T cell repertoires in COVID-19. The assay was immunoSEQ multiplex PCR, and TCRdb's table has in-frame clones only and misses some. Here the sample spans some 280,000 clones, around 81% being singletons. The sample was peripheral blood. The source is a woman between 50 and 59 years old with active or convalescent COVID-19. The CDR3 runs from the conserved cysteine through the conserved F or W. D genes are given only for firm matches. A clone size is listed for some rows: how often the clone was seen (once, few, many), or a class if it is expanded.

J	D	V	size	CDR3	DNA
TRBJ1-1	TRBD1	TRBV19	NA	CASRDQGAGTEAFF	TGTGCCAGTAGGGACCAGGGGGCTGGCACTGAAGCTTTCTTT
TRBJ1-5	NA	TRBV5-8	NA	CASLPLRTEGNQPQHF	TGTGCCAGCCTCCCCCTCCGGACGGAGGGCAATCAGCCCCAGCATTTT
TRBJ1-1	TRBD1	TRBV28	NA	CASSHPNRGALQIEAFF	TGTGCCAGCAGCCATCCAAACAGGGGGGCATTACAAATTGAAGCTTTCTTT
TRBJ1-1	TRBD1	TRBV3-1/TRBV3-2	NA	CASSQDQIGDRGQGGTEAFF	TGTGCCAGCAGCCAAGATCAGATAGGGGACAGGGGGCAGGGAGGAACTGAAGCTTTCTTT
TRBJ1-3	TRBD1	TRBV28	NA	CASSQGAEKSHSGNTIYF	TGTGCCAGCAGCCAGGGGGCCGAGAAATCCCACTCTGGAAACACCATATATTTT
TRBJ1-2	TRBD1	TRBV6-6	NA	CASRITGDNGYTF	TGTGCCAGCAGAATTACAGGGGACAATGGCTACACCTTC
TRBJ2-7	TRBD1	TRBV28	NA	CASTLTGTGDEQYF	TGTGCCAGCACCTTGACCGGGACAGGGGATGAGCAGTACTTC
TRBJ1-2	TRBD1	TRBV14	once	CASSQDSGQYYGYTF	TGTGCCAGCAGCCAAGATTCGGGACAGTACTATGGCTACACCTTC
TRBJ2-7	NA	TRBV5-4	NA	CASRLDGGEQYF	TGTGCCAGCAGACTGGACGGGGGAGAGCAGTACTTC
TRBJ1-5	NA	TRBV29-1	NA	CSATLDSFNQPQHF	TGCAGCGCCACGCTGGACAGCTTCAATCAGCCCCAGCATTTT
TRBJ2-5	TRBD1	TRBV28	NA	CASSPIDREETQYF	TGTGCCAGCAGTCCAATCGACAGGGAAGAGACCCAGTACTTC
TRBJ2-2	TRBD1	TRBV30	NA	CAWSRGLGTGAIGELFF	TGTGCCTGGAGTCGAGGGTTGGGGACAGGGGCGATCGGGGAGCTGTTTTTT
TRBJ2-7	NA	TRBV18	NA	CASSPPFRGGGEQYF	TGTGCCAGCTCACCACCGTTCAGGGGCGGGGGCGAGCAGTACTTC
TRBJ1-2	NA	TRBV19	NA	CATNGRGAINYGYTF	TGTGCCACCAACGGTCGGGGTGCAATTAACTATGGCTACACCTTC
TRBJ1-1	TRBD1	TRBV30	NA	CAWSADRGTEAFF	TGTGCCTGGAGTGCTGACAGGGGCACTGAAGCTTTCTTT
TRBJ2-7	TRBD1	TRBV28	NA	CASSLWTGETDEQYF	TGTGCCAGCAGTTTATGGACAGGGGAAACCGACGAGCAGTACTTC
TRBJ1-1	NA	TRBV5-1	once	CASSTTGNTEAFF	TGCGCCAGCAGCACAACAGGGAACACTGAAGCTTTCTTT
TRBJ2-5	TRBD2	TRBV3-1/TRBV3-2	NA	CASSQDPSGRGQTQYF	TGTGCCAGCAGCCAAGACCCTAGCGGGAGAGGACAGACCCAGTACTTC
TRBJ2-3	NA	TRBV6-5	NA	CASRSRQPGDTQYF	TGTGCCAGCAGATCGCGGCAGCCGGGAGATACGCAGTATTTT
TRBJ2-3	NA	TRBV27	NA	CASSFQGLGTDTQYF	TGTGCCAGCAGTTTCCAGGGGCTGGGGACAGATACGCAGTATTTT
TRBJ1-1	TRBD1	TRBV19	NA	CASSPGTGGSEAFF	TGTGCCAGTAGTCCCGGGACAGGGGGCAGTGAAGCTTTCTTT
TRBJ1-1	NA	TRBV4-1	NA	CASSRGTWGDTEAFF	TGCGCCAGCAGCCGAGGGACCTGGGGGGACACTGAAGCTTTCTTT
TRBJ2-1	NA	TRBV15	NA	CATSNPAGRFNNEQFF	TGTGCCACCAGCAACCCCGCGGGACGCTTCAACAATGAGCAGTTCTTC
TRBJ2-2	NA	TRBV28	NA	CASSSVGTNTGELFF	TGTGCCAGCAGTTCCGTCGGTACGAACACCGGGGAGCTGTTTTTT
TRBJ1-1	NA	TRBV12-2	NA	CASRLETGLHTEAFF	TGTGCAAGTCGCTTAGAAACAGGGTTGCACACTGAAGCTTTCTTT
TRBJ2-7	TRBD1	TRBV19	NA	CASSLEGQFRTEQYF	TGTGCCAGTAGTCTCGAGGGACAGTTTAGAACCGAGCAGTACTTC
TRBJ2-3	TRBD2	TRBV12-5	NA	CASGFIAGSTDTQYF	TGTGCTAGTGGTTTTATAGCGGGGAGCACAGATACGCAGTATTTT
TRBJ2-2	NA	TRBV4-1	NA	CASSQGQGNTGELFF	TGCGCCAGCAGCCAAGGGCAGGGGAACACCGGGGAGCTGTTTTTT
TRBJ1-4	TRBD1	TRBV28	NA	CASRRQGARANEKLFF	TGTGCCAGCAGGAGACAGGGGGCGCGGGCTAATGAAAAACTGTTTTTT
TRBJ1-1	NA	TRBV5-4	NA	CASSLASWGEAFF	TGTGCCAGCAGCTTGGCCAGTTGGGGGGAGGCTTTCTTT
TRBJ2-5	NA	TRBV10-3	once	CAISDWTRQETQYF	TGTGCCATCAGTGATTGGACTCGTCAAGAGACCCAGTACTTC
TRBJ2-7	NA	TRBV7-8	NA	CASSLPNTYEQYF	TGTGCCAGCAGCTTACCCAACACCTACGAGCAGTACTTC
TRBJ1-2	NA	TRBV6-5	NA	CASGTGLGYTF	TGTGCCAGCGGCACAGGGTTGGGCTACACCTTC
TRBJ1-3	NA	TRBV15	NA	CATSRLLSTVSGNTIYF	TGTGCCACCAGCCGGCTTCTATCGACAGTCTCTGGAAACACCATATATTTT
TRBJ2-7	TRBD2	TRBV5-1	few	CASSSGTSGHSISYEQYF	TGCGCCAGCAGCTCTGGGACTAGCGGGCACTCGATCTCCTACGAGCAGTACTTC
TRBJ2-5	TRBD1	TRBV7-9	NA	CASSLVTGGQETQYF	TGTGCCAGCAGCTTAGTGACAGGGGGTCAAGAGACCCAGTACTTC
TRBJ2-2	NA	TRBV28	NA	CAIRDGQPSTGELFF	TGTGCCATCAGGGACGGACAGCCCTCCACCGGGGAGCTGTTTTTT
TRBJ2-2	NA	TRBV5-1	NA	CASSLEGLWATGELFF	TGCGCCAGCAGCTTGGAGGGGTTATGGGCCACCGGGGAGCTGTTTTTT
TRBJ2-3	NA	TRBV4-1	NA	CASKSTSRATDTQYF	TGCGCCAGCAAATCTACAAGCAGGGCCACAGATACGCAGTATTTT
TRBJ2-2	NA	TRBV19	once	CASSMAGLMNTGELFF	TGTGCCAGTAGTATGGCGGGACTGATGAACACCGGGGAGCTGTTTTTT
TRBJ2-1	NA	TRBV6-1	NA	CASSENSWGHNEQFF	TGTGCCAGCAGTGAAAACAGTTGGGGGCACAATGAGCAGTTCTTC
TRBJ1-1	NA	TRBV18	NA	CASSPGGEGGAFF	TGTGCCAGCTCACCAGGGGGAGAAGGGGGAGCTTTCTTT
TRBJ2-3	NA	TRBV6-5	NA	CASSYTSTDTQYF	TGTGCCAGCAGTTACACTTCTACAGATACGCAGTATTTT
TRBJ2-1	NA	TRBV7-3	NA	CASGLIGDEQFF	TGTGCGAGCGGGCTAATAGGCGATGAGCAGTTCTTC
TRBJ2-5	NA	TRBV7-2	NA	CASSLGRAAQRETQYF	TGTGCCAGCAGCCTCGGTCGAGCGGCACAGAGGGAGACCCAGTACTTC
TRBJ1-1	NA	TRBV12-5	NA	CASGLVRRVGGSTEAFF	TGTGCTAGTGGTTTGGTACGTAGGGTTGGGGGGAGCACTGAAGCTTTCTTT
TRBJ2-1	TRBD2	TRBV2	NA	CASTGLASNEQFF	TGTGCCAGCACCGGACTAGCGAGCAATGAGCAGTTCTTC
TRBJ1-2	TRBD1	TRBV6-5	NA	CASTSGDRVTYGYTF	TGTGCCAGCACCAGTGGGGACAGGGTTACCTATGGCTACACCTTC
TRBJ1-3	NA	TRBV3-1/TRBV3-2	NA	CASSTGSGNTIYF	TGTGCCAGCAGTACAGGGTCTGGAAACACCATATATTTT
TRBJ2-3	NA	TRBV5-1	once	CASSGRYTDTQYF	TGCGCCAGCAGCGGCAGATACACAGATACGCAGTATTTT
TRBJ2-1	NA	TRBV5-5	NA	CASSLEGVSYNEQFF	TGTGCCAGCAGCTTGGAGGGAGTTTCCTACAATGAGCAGTTCTTC
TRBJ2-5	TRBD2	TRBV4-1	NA	CASSQVTSGSWKTQYF	TGCGCCAGCAGCCAAGTTACTAGCGGGAGTTGGAAGACCCAGTACTTC
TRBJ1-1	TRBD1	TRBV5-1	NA	CASSLGGTANTEAFF	TGCGCCAGCAGCTTGGGTGGGACAGCGAACACTGAAGCTTTCTTT